This entry features one TCR beta chain sequence. Antigen: not known. This CDR3 contains 14 residues. The ends were cut back, 4 bases at V and 1 base at J, with 10 bases in the middle. Per germline, CDR1 SGHRS and CDR2 YFSETQ. These data originate in a study of cytomegalovirus exposure and HLA in healthy donors. 60 Vbeta and 13 Jbeta primers were used in PCR. Clones were sequenced by immunoSEQ multiplex PCR, and TCRdb holds only the in-frame ones, with some missing. This table has approximately 120,000 clones, over 70% appearing once. Study-wide points: In a later analysis, DRB1 alleles had the most associated TCRs; HLA-C alleles the fewest. HLA allele associations emerged for 15,000 to 20,000 TCR beta sequences in a later analysis, at 0.05 false discovery rate. An analysis done earlier found most TCR beta V segments productive about 87% or about 30% of the time. The authors later found HLA-associated TCR beta chains more clonally expanded than equally common others.

This chain uses TRBV5-1 with TRBJ2-3; D not certain. This clonotype was obtained from a woman between 45 and 60 years old in good health and CMV-seronegative. Material for sequencing was PBMCs. CDR3: CASSVLPGTDTQYF. In nucleotides, the CDR3 is TGCGCCAGCAGCGTACTGCCGGGCACAGATACGCAGTATTTT.